This T cell receptor beta chain stems from a study of OX40 agonist ivuxolimab in advanced cancers. Overall study context: Dose-escalation patients' cancers were hepatocellular carcinoma, melanoma, renal cell or head and neck cancer.

As concerns this clone: The antigen is undetermined.

CDR1 and CDR2 from the germline V gene are MRHNA and SNTAGT. This CDR3 contains 14 residues. Trimming cost V 4 bases and J 0 bases, with 8 bases left between them. Anyone with autoimmune disease history or systemic immunosuppression was excluded. Assay used: immunoSEQ multiplex PCR; TCRdb lists only in-frame clones, some missing. The sample lists more than 20,000 clones, 70% to 85% occurring once. Study-level points and caveats: Nonresponders, in some cases, also had low normalized T-cell clonal expansion.

The receptor was isolated from an adult with an advanced solid tumor such as melanoma, head and neck, liver or kidney cancer. The chain recombines TRBV6-4 with TRBJ2-3, with D tentatively TRBD1 (6 bases). The sample was CD4+ or CD8+ T cells sorted from blood, taken in a trial of the OX40 agonist ivuxolimab. The CDR3 nucleotides read TGTGCCAGCAGTGTAGGGGGAAGCACAGATACGCAGTATTTT. Residues: CASSVGGSTDTQYF.